A selection of T cell receptor beta chains follows, all from one sample in a study of T cell responses to AZD1222 COVID-19 vaccine. Sequencing used immunoSEQ multiplex PCR; TCRdb keeps in-frame clones, though not all of them. Among 180,000 or so clones listed, approximately 91% were seen once. The sample was peripheral blood, taken 28 days after the second AZD1222 dose. These TCRs come from an adult who received the AZD1222 COVID-19 vaccine. Each CDR3 is given with its conserved first and last residue. Each record gives: J gene, D gene, V gene, clone size, CDR3 DNA, CDR3 protein. A D gene is named only where the DNA matches it firmly. The size of a clone is reported for some rows only, either as once, few or many, or as a class for expanded clones.

>TRBJ1-4|.|TRBV4-3|.
TGCGCCAGCAGCCAAGAGATCATCCTGGGAGGAACTAATGAAAAACTGTTTTTT
CASSQEIILGGTNEKLFF
>TRBJ1-1|.|TRBV29-1|.
TGCAGCGGTGGTTTCATCCGGGGGGGGGAAGCTTTCTTT
CSGGFIRGGEAFF
>TRBJ2-3|.|TRBV27|.
TGTGCCAGCAGTTTACGGGATACGCAGTATTTT
CASSLRDTQYF
>TRBJ2-3|TRBD2|TRBV7-7|.
TGTGCCAGCAGCATAGCGGGAGGGCCTATAGATACGCAGTATTTT
CASSIAGGPIDTQYF
>TRBJ2-5|.|TRBV6-1|.
TGTGCCAGCAGTGAAGGAGCTTGGGAGCAAGAGACCCAGTACTTC
CASSEGAWEQETQYF
>TRBJ2-7|.|TRBV4-3|.
TGCGCCAGCAGCCAAGATAGGGCAGGTGTACTCCCTTACGAGCAGTACTTC
CASSQDRAGVLPYEQYF
>TRBJ1-5|.|TRBV10-3|.
TGTGCCATCAGTGAGCCAGGTCTCAATCAGCCCCAGCATTTT
CAISEPGLNQPQHF
>TRBJ1-2|.|TRBV7-8|.
TGTGCCAGCAGCTTAAGAGCCCTAGGGGGAGACTACACCTTC
CASSLRALGGDYTF
>TRBJ2-2|TRBD1|TRBV11-1|.
TGTGCCAGCAGCCCAGAGACAGGGGAAGGGACCGGGGAGCTGTTTTTT
CASSPETGEGTGELFF
>TRBJ2-7|.|TRBV28|.
TGTGCCAGCAGCCTGGGGGCTCCCCCGGGGGTACCGTCCTACGAGCAGTACTTC
CASSLGAPPGVPSYEQYF
>TRBJ2-7|TRBD2|TRBV7-9|once
TGTGCCAGCAGCTTAGAGGGACTAGCTTCGGGCGAGCAGTACTTC
CASSLEGLASGEQYF
>TRBJ2-7|TRBD2|TRBV5-1|.
TGCGCCAGCAGGTTGACTAGCGGGAGTTGGTACGAGCAGTACTTC
CASRLTSGSWYEQYF
>TRBJ1-1|.|TRBV4-3|.
TGCGCCAGCAGCCAAGATTTCGGGACTGAGAACACTGAAGCTTTCTTT
CASSQDFGTENTEAFF
>TRBJ1-2|TRBD1|TRBV3-1/TRBV3-2|once
TGTGCCAGCAGCCACCCCCGCGGGACAGGCTTAAAAAACTATGGCTACACCTTC
CASSHPRGTGLKNYGYTF
>TRBJ1-2|TRBD1|TRBV5-4|.
TGTGCCAGCAGCTGCCACAGGGGGTCATGTGGCTACACCTTC
CASSCHRGSCGYTF
>TRBJ2-7|TRBD2|TRBV4-3|.
TGCGCCAGCAGCCAAGAAGGGAGGGGCTCCTACGAGCAGTACTTC
CASSQEGRGSYEQYF
>TRBJ1-4|.|TRBV29-1|.
TGCAGCGTTCCTCCCCTCGGAGAAAAACTGTTTTTT
CSVPPLGEKLFF
>TRBJ1-2|.|TRBV5-1|.
TGCGCCAGCAGCTTGGAGGGGACTCGTGGCTACACCTTC
CASSLEGTRGYTF
>TRBJ2-3|.|TRBV6-2/TRBV6-3|few
TGTGCCAGCAGTCACACAGATACGCAGTATTTT
CASSHTDTQYF
>TRBJ1-2|.|TRBV11-2|.
TGTGCCAGCAGCCCCCGTCGGGGCTACACCTTC
CASSPRRGYTF
>TRBJ1-2|TRBD1|TRBV30|.
TGTGCCTTACGACAGGGGGCAGGCTATGGCTACACCTTC
CALRQGAGYGYTF
>TRBJ2-7|TRBD2|TRBV2|once
TGTGCCAGCACCCGGACTAGTAGTGAGTACGAGCAGTACTTC
CASTRTSSEYEQYF
>TRBJ2-1|.|TRBV11-2|.
TGTGCCAGCAGCTTCCGGGATACTTCCTACAATGAGCAGTTCTTC
CASSFRDTSYNEQFF
>TRBJ1-6|.|TRBV3-1/TRBV3-2|.
TGTGCCAGCAGCCATTCCGGGAGTAATTCACCCCTCCACTTT
CASSHSGSNSPLHF
>TRBJ1-1|.|TRBV28|.
TGTGCCAGCAGCGACACGTACGGGCCAGGGAGTACTGAAGCTTTCTTT
CASSDTYGPGSTEAFF
>TRBJ2-7|TRBD2|TRBV29-1|.
TGCAGCGCCACTGGACTAGCACTCCACGAGCAGTACTTC
CSATGLALHEQYF
>TRBJ1-4|.|TRBV4-1|few
TGCGCCAGCAGCCAAGGAGTTACCGAAACTAATGAAAAACTGTTTTTT
CASSQGVTETNEKLFF
>TRBJ1-5|.|TRBV30|.
TGTGCCTGGAGTTCAGGTTTCGGCAATCAGCCCCAGCATTTT
CAWSSGFGNQPQHF
>TRBJ1-3|TRBD1|TRBV7-2|.
TGTGCCAGCAGCAATGGGGGACAGGGGAGGTCTGGAAACACCATATATTTT
CASSNGGQGRSGNTIYF
>TRBJ1-3|.|TRBV12-3/TRBV12-4|.
TGTGCCAGCGTTCGGGGCATCTGGGACACCATATATTTT
CASVRGIWDTIYF
>TRBJ2-7|TRBD2|TRBV7-2|.
TGTGCCAGCAGCTCCTCGGGGACTACCACCTACGAGCAGTACTTC
CASSSSGTTTYEQYF
>TRBJ2-1|.|TRBV2|.
TGTGCCAGCAGTGACTCAGAGGCTGTACAGTTCTTC
CASSDSEAVQFF
>TRBJ1-5|.|TRBV19|.
TGTGCCAGTAATAGGCGGGCTCAGCCCCAGCATTTT
CASNRRAQPQHF
>TRBJ2-3|TRBD2|TRBV5-4|.
TGTGCCAGCAGCCTACCTCCCTCTAGCGGGATCCAGAGAGATACGCAGTATTTT
CASSLPPSSGIQRDTQYF
>TRBJ1-2|TRBD1|TRBV7-3|.
TGTGCCAGCAGCCTAGACCCTACAGGGGCGGGCTATGGCTACACCTTC
CASSLDPTGAGYGYTF
>TRBJ2-2|.|TRBV6-2/TRBV6-3|.
TGTGCCAGCAGTAAAAACACCGGGGAGCTGTTTTTT
CASSKNTGELFF
>TRBJ2-7|TRBD1|TRBV27|.
TGTGCCAGCAGTCCACAGGGGGACGAGCAGTACTTC
CASSPQGDEQYF
>TRBJ2-1|TRBD2|TRBV5-4|.
TGTGCCAGCAGCTCCGGGACTAGCGGGGGTCTAGGGGAGCAGTTCTTC
CASSSGTSGGLGEQFF
>TRBJ2-1|TRBD2|TRBV4-2|.
TGTGCCAGCAGCCCTGGGACTAGCGGTTCACGGGAGCAGTTCTTC
CASSPGTSGSREQFF
>TRBJ1-5|.|TRBV27|.
TGTGCCAGCAGTCCCAGCGGTAGCAATCAGCCCCAGCATTTT
CASSPSGSNQPQHF
>TRBJ2-2|.|TRBV6-6|once
TGTGCCAGCACCCCGAGGAGTCAGGGTGGGGAGCTGTTTTTT
CASTPRSQGGELFF
>TRBJ1-6|TRBD1|TRBV19|.
TGTGCCAGTAGTAGCCCGGGACAGACAAATTCACCCCTCCACTTT
CASSSPGQTNSPLHF
>TRBJ1-2|TRBD1|TRBV3-1/TRBV3-2|.
TGTGCCAGCAGCCCAATTCAGGGGGCCTATGGCTACACCTTC
CASSPIQGAYGYTF
>TRBJ2-3|.|TRBV5-1|.
TGCGCCAGCAGCTTGGCGGGCACAGATACGCAGTATTTT
CASSLAGTDTQYF
>TRBJ1-4|.|TRBV2|.
TGTGCCAGCAGTCTCCAGCGGGCTAATGAAAAACTGTTTTTT
CASSLQRANEKLFF